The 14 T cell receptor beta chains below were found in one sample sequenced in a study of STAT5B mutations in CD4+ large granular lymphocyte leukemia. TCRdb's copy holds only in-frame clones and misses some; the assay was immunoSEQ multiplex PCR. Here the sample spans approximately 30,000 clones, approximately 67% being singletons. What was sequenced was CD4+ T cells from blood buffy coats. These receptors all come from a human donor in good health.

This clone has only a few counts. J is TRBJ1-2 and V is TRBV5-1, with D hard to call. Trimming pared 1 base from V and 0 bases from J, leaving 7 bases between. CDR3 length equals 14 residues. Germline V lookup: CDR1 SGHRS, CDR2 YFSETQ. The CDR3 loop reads CASSLQETNYGYTF. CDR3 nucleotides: TGCGCCAGCAGCTTGCAGGAAACTAACTATGGCTACACCTTC.

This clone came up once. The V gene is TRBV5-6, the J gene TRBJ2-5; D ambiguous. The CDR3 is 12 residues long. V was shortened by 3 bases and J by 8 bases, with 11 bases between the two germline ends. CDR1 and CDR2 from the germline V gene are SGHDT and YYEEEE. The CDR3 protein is CASSSKGITQYF. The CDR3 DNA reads TGTGCCAGCAGCTCCAAGGGTATAACCCAGTACTTC.

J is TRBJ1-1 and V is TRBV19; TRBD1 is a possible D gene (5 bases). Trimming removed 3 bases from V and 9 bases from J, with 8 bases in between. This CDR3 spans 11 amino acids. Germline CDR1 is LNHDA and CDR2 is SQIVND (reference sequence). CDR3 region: CASSIGGKAFF. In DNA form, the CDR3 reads TGTGCCAGTAGTATTGGGGGAAAAGCTTTCTTT. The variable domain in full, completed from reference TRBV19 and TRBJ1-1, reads DGGITQSPKYLFRKEGQNVTLSCEQNLNHDAMYWYRQDPGQGLRLIYYSQIVNDFQKGDIAEGYSVSREKKESFPLTVTSAQKNPTAFYLCASSIGGKAFFGQGTRLTVV.

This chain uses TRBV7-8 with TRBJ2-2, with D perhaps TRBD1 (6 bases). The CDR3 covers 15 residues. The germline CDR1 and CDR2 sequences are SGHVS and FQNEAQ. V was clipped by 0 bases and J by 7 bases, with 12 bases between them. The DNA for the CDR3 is TGTGCCAGCAGCTTAGCGCAAGGGGGTAGCGGGGAGCTGTTTTTT. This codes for CASSLAQGGSGELFF.

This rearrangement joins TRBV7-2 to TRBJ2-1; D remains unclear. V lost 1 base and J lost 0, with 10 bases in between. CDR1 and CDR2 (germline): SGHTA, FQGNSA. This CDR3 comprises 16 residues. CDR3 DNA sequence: TGTGCCAGCAGCTTAGTCGGCGGTAGCTCCTACAATGAGCAGTTCTTC. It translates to CASSLVGGSSYNEQFF. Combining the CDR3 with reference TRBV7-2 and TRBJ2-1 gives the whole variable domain GAGVSQSPSNKVTEKGKDVELRCDPISGHTALYWYRQSLGQGLEFLIYFQGNSAPDKSGLPSDRFSAERTGGSVSTLTIQRTQQEDSAVYLCASSLVGGSSYNEQFFGPGTRLTVL.

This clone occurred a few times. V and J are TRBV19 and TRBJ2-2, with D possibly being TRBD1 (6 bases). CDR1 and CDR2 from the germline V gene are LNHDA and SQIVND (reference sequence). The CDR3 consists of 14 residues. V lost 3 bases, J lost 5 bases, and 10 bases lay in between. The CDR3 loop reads CASSMSGHTGELFF. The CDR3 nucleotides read TGTGCCAGTAGTATGTCGGGACATACCGGGGAGCTGTTTTTT.

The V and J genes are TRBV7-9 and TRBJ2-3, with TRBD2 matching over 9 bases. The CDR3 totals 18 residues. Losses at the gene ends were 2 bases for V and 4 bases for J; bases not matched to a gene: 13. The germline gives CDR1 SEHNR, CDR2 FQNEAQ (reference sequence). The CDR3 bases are TGTGCCAGCAGCTTAAGATATAGCGGGGGCCAAGGGGCAGATACGCAGTATTTT. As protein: CASSLRYSGGQGADTQYF. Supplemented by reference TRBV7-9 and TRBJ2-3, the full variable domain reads DTGVSQNPRHKITKRGQNVTFRCDPISEHNRLYWYRQTLGQGPEFLTYFQNEAQLEKSRLLSDRFSAERPKGSFSTLEIQRTEQGDSAMYLCASSLRYSGGQGADTQYFGPGTRLTVL.

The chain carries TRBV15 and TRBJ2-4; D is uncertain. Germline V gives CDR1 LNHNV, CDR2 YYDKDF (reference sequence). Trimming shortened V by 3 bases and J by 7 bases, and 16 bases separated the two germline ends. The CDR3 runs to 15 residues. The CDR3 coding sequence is TGTGCCACCAGCAGTGAACTTGGAACAGTCAACATTCAGTACTTC. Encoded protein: CATSSELGTVNIQYF.

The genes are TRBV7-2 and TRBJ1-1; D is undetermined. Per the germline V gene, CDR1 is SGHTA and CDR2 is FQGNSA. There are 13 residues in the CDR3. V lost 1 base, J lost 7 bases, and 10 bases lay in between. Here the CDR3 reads CASSLVKDGEAFF. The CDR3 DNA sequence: TGTGCCAGCAGCTTAGTCAAGGACGGTGAAGCTTTCTTT.

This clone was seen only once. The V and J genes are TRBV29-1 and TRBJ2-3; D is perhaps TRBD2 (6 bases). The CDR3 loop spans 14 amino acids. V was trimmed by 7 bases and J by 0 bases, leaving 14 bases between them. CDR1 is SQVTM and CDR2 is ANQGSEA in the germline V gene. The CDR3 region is CSGNGLSSTDTQYF. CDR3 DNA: TGCAGCGGAAATGGACTATCTAGCACAGATACGCAGTATTTT.

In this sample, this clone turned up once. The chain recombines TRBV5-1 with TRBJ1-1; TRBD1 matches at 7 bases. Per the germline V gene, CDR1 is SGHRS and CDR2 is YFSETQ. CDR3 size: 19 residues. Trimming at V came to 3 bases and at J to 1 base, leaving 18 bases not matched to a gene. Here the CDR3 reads CASSSVGYVTGTSNTEAFF. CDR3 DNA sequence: TGCGCCAGCAGCTCGGTCGGATATGTGACAGGGACTTCGAACACTGAAGCTTTCTTT.

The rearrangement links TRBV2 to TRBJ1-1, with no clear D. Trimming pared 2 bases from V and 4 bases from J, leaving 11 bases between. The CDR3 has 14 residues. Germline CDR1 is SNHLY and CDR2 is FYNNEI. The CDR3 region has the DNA TGTGCCAGCAGTGAACGGGAAACCTCCACTGAAGCTTTCTTT. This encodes CASSERETSTEAFF.

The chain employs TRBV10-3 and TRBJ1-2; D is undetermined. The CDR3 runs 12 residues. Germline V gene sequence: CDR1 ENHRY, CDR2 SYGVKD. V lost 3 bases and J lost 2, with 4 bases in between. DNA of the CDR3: TGTGCCATCAGTGATAGCAACTATGGCTACACCTTC. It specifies CAISDSNYGYTF.

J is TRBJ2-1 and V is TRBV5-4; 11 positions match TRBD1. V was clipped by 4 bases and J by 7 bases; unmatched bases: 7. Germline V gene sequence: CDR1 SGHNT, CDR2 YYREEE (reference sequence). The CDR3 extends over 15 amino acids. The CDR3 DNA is TGTGCCAGCAGCGGAACGGGACAGGGGGATAATGAGCAGTTCTTC. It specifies CASSGTGQGDNEQFF.